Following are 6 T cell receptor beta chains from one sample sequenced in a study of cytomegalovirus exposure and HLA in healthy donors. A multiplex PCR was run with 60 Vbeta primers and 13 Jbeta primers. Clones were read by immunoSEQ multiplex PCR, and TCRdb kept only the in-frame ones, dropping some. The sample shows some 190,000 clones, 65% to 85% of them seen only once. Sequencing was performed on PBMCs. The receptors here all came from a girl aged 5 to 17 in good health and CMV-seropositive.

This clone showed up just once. The CDR3: CASSLRTGPPNQPQHF. The CDR3 bases are TGTGCCAGCAGCTTAAGGACAGGGCCCCCCAATCAGCCCCAGCATTTT. The J gene is TRBJ1-5, the V gene TRBV7-8, with 8 positions matching TRBD1. V shed 2 bases, J shed 3 bases, and the junction held 6 bases outside the gene matches. The V gene's germline CDR1 is SGHVS and CDR2 FQNEAQ. This CDR3 comprises 16 residues. The full variable domain, in which reference TRBV7-8 and TRBJ1-5 provide the parts outside the CDR3, is GAGVSQSPRYKVAKRGQDVALRCDPISGHVSLFWYQQALGQGPEFLTYFQNEAQLDKSGLPSDRFFAERPEGSVSTLKIQRTQQEDSAVYLCASSLRTGPPNQPQHFGDGTRLSIL.

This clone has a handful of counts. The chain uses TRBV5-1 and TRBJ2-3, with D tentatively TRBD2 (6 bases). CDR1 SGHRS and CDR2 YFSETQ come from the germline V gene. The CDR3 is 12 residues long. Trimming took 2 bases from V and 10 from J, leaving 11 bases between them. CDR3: CASSFGGDAQYF. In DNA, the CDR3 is TGCGCCAGCAGCTTTGGAGGGGACGCGCAGTATTTT.

This CDR3 reads CASSQRQGAGTGELFF. The CDR3 DNA is TGTGCCAGCAGCCAGAGACAGGGGGCAGGCACCGGGGAGCTGTTTTTT. The chain is built from TRBV11-3 and TRBJ2-2; 10 bases are shared with TRBD1. The CDR3 runs 16 residues. The V segment lost 5 bases and the J segment 4 bases; nucleotides outside the gene matches: 7. Germline V gives CDR1 SGHNT, CDR2 YENEEA.

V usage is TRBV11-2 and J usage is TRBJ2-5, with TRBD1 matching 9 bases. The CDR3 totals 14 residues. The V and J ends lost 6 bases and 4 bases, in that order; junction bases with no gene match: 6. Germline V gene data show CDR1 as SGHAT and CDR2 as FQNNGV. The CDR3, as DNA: TGTGCCAGCAGTTGGGACAGGGCAATAGAGACCCAGTACTTC. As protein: CASSWDRAIETQYF.

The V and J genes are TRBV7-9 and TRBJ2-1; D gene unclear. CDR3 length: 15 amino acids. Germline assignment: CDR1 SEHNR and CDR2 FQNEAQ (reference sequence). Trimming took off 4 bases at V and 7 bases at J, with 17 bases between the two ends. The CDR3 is CASSSTLESGNEQFF. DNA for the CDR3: TGTGCCAGCAGCTCCACTCTAGAGTCTGGAAATGAGCAGTTCTTC.

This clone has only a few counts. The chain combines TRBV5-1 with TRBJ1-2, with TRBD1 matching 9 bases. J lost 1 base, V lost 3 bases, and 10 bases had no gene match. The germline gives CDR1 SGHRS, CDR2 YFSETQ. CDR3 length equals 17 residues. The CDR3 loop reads CASSSRDREEDNYGYTF. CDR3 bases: TGCGCCAGCAGCTCCCGGGACAGGGAGGAGGATAACTATGGCTACACCTTC. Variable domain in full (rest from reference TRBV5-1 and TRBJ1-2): KAGVTQTPRYLIKTRGQQVTLSCSPISGHRSVSWYQQTPGQGLQFLFEYFSETQRNKGNFPGRFSGRQFSNSRSEMNVSTLELGDSALYLCASSSRDREEDNYGYTFGSGTRLTVV.